The 18 T cell receptor beta chains below were found in one sample sequenced in a study of vaccination and CD4 T cells after COVID-19. Noted treatment: roughly 10-day PBMC culture with coronavirus spike peptide pools or control peptides (ViraFEST assay). With the Oncomine TCR Beta short-read assay, DNA from cultured CD4+ T cells was sequenced. TCRdb itself ran the PCR reads through MiXCR, one entry per CDR3 protein. This repertoire shows about 8,900 distinct CDR3 sequences, 64% found once; its top ten account for about 29%. Which antigens these TCRs recognize remains unknown. The specimen was CD4+ T cells from blood, cultured in vitro. The source is a human donor who had recovered from COVID-19.

CDR3 coding DNA: TGTGCCAGCAGTTACTTTTTTGGCGGGGGGAGCACAGATACGCAGTATTTT. This encodes CASSYFFGGGSTDTQYF. V is TRBV27 and J is TRBJ2-3, with 8 nucleotides matching TRBD2. Germline CDR1 and CDR2: MNHEY and SMNVEV (reference sequence). With V trimmed by 4 bases and J by 0 bases, 9 bases remained unmatched. CDR3 length: 17 residues.

J is TRBJ2-5 and V is TRBV29-1; no definite D call. Germline CDR1 and CDR2: SQVTM and ANQGSEA. The CDR3 length is 11 residues. V lost 4 bases and J 1 base, leaving 4 bases between the germline ends. As DNA, the CDR3 is TGCAGCGTTGGGGTCCAAGAGACCCAGTACTTC. This gives the protein CSVGVQETQYF.

V usage is TRBV27 and J usage is TRBJ2-7; 13 bases line up with TRBD2. The CDR3 length is 19 residues. V dropped 2 bases and J dropped 7; count of bases not matched to a gene: 17. From germline, CDR1 is MNHEY and CDR2 SMNVEV (reference sequence). The CDR3 here is CASSLRPWGLAGSSREQYF. The DNA for the CDR3 is TGTGCCAGCAGTTTAAGGCCATGGGGACTAGCGGGATCGAGTCGGGAGCAGTACTTC.

The chain joins TRBV10-3 to TRBJ1-2; 8 bases are a match to TRBD1. The germline gives CDR1 ENHRY, CDR2 SYGVKD. The CDR3 has 11 amino acids. The V and J ends lost 10 bases and 6 bases, in that order; junction bases with no gene match: 4. CDR3 bases: TGTGCCACCGGACAGGGTGATGGCTACACCTTC. The encoded protein is CATGQGDGYTF.

The V call is TRBV10-1, the J call TRBJ2-7; 10 bases align to TRBD2. Losses at the gene ends were 6 bases for V and 3 bases for J; bases not matched to a gene: 8. The CDR3 contains 15 residues. Germline CDR1 WNHNN, CDR2 SYGVQD (reference sequence). CDR3 region: CASSEQAGGLYEQYF. CDR3 sequence (DNA): TGCGCCAGCAGCGAACAAGCGGGGGGGCTCTACGAGCAGTACTTC.

The chain uses TRBV7-2 and TRBJ2-2; D is possibly TRBD2 (5 bases). Trimming removed 5 bases at V and 6 bases at J, with 13 bases between. Germline V lookup: CDR1 SGHTA, CDR2 FQGNSA. The CDR3 contains 14 residues. CDR3: CASSLRTGPGELFF. CDR3 in DNA: TGTGCCAGCAGCCTTAGGACTGGCCCCGGGGAGCTGTTTTTT.

The gene calls are TRBV7-2 and TRBJ1-1; TRBD1 matches 9 bases. J gave up 3 bases and V 4 bases, and 6 bases lay outside the gene matches. Germline V gives CDR1 SGHTA, CDR2 FQGNSA. The CDR3 consists of 15 residues. Here the CDR3 DNA reads TGTGCCAGCAGCTCCTTGAGGACAGGGGACACTGAAGCTTTCTTT. It is translated as CASSSLRTGDTEAFF.

This clonotype turned up a few times. This rearrangement joins TRBV20-1 to TRBJ1-2; D not certain. CDR3 size: 13 residues. CDR1 and CDR2 (germline): DFQATT, SNEGSKA (reference sequence). V lost 7 bases and J lost 2, with 14 bases in between. The CDR3 nucleotides read TGCAGTGGGATCTTAGGGCCGAACTATGGCTACACCTTC. Translating gives CSGILGPNYGYTF.

The V and J genes are TRBV6-5 and TRBJ1-2; no clear D gene. Germline values: CDR1 MNHEY, CDR2 SVGAGI. CDR3 size: 14 residues. V was trimmed by 2 bases and J by 7 bases, leaving 14 bases between them. The DNA of the CDR3 is TGTGCCAGCAGTTACGGAGCGGAAGTGGGTGGCTACACCTTC. This codes for CASSYGAEVGGYTF.

This clonotype was counted once. This chain connects TRBV20-1 to TRBJ1-4, with 8 bases matching TRBD1. The ends lost 4 bases at V and 8 bases at J; junction bases unmatched: 9. Germline V gene data show CDR1 as DFQATT and CDR2 as SNEGSKA (reference sequence). The CDR3 totals 14 residues. The CDR3: CSAIEWTGREKLFF. In DNA form, the CDR3 reads TGCAGTGCTATAGAGTGGACAGGGAGGGAAAAACTGTTTTTT.

As regards this clonotype: Relative to the germline gene, one junction end is altered; a read error may explain this. The gene calls are TRBV6-2 or TRBV6-3 and TRBJ1-2, with 7 positions matching TRBD1. The length of the CDR3 is 13 residues. Germline CDR1 and CDR2: MNHEY and SVGEGT. CDR3 in DNA: TGTACCAGCACCGACAGGGATAACTATGGCTACACCTTC. Translation gives CTSTDRDNYGYTF.

The chain is built from TRBV2 and TRBJ1-1; D gene uncertain. V lost 7 bases, J lost 4 bases, and 10 bases lay in between. The length of the CDR3 is 12 residues. Germline CDR1 is SNHLY and CDR2 is FYNNEI. The CDR3 region has the DNA TGTGCCAGCACTTTCAGTGGCACTGAAGCTTTCTTT. It specifies CASTFSGTEAFF. The variable domain in full, completed from reference TRBV2 and TRBJ1-1, reads EPEVTQTPSHQVTQMGQEVILRCVPISNHLYFYWYRQILGQKVEFLVSFYNNEISEKSEIFDDQFSVERPDGSNFTLKIRSTKLEDSAMYFCASTFSGTEAFFGQGTRLTVV.

This chain connects TRBV20-1 to TRBJ2-1; D is ambiguous. CDR3 length equals 15 residues. V lost 0 bases and J 3 bases, leaving 12 bases between the germline ends. The germline gives CDR1 DFQATT, CDR2 SNEGSKA (reference sequence). CDR3 sequence: CSARDGGKIYNEQFF. DNA of the CDR3: TGCAGTGCTAGAGATGGTGGGAAAATCTACAATGAGCAGTTCTTC.

In this sample, this clonotype turned up once. This rearrangement joins TRBV15 to TRBJ2-6; no clear D. This CDR3 has 17 residues. V was shortened by 3 bases and J by 0 bases, with 12 bases between the two germline ends. Germline V gene lookup returns CDR1 LNHNV and CDR2 YYDKDF (reference sequence). CDR3 sequence (DNA): TGTGCCACCAGCAGGCGCGACTGGGCCTCTGGGGCCAACGTCCTGACTTTC. Protein: CATSRRDWASGANVLTF.

This chain uses TRBV27 with TRBJ1-2, with D perhaps TRBD1 (5 bases). The CDR3 extends over 14 amino acids. CDR1 is MNHEY, CDR2 SMNVEV, per germline (reference sequence). V was shortened by 5 bases and J by 2 bases, with 12 bases between the two germline ends. The CDR3 nucleotides read TGTGCCAGCAGTCACGGGGCGCGGAACTATGGCTACACCTTC. Translating it yields CASSHGARNYGYTF.

As regards this clonotype: Mismatch with germline at one junction end may stem from a read error. The V gene is TRBV11-3, the J gene TRBJ1-1; D is perhaps TRBD1 (6 bases). The length of the CDR3 is 11 residues. Germline V CDR1 and CDR2: SGHNT, YENEEA. CDR3 residues: CASSLETPDSF. The CDR3 nucleotides read TGTGCCAGCAGCTTAGAAACCCCGGACAGTTTT.

The chain joins TRBV7-3 to TRBJ2-7; D is possibly TRBD1 or TRBD2 (5 bases each). Germline CDR1 is SGHTA and CDR2 is FQGTGA. V lost 0 bases to trimming and J lost 5 bases, with 8 bases between them. There are 13 residues in the CDR3. DNA for the CDR3: TGTGCCAGCAGCTTAACACTGGGGGACGAGCAGTACTTC. Its translation is CASSLTLGDEQYF.

This rearrangement joins TRBV29-1 to TRBJ1-2, with D hard to call. Germline V gene data show CDR1 as SQVTM and CDR2 as ANQGSEA. The CDR3 is 14 residues long. The V and J ends lost 3 bases and 3 bases respectively, with 14 bases between them. The CDR3 DNA sequence: TGCAGCGTTGAGAGAGGCGGGAACGACTATGGCTACACCTTC. Translating gives CSVERGGNDYGYTF.